Here is one TCR beta chain with its context. What this receptor recognizes is not known. The sample holds no much larger clone one base away, and base qualities are not on file. This sample was taken from a study of spatial heterogeneity in lung cancer (dated by TCRdb to the late 2010s). For context, the study as a whole: Beta-chain transcripts were consistently detected in greater numbers than alpha-chain transcripts, which likely reflected higher beta-chain transcript abundance. Both alpha and beta chains were TCR-sequenced in samples taken at surgery, namely 220 tumor regions, 64 matched nontumor lung samples and approximately 51 PBMC samples. Nonsynonymous mutation counts, determined by whole-exome sequencing of tumor tissue, were related to features of the TCR repertoire. TCR alpha and beta repertoires were quantitatively compared across multiple tumor regions, matched nontumor lung and blood in non-small cell lung cancer. In the raw uncorrected reads, each unique combination of TCR and UMI appeared more than ten times on average.

Preparation of the library involved 5' RACE. Sequencer: NextSeq 500. The TCR library protocol attached a unique molecular identifier to each TCR cDNA molecule to allow correction of PCR and sequencing errors. Regarding the original processing steps: TCR identification, UMI-based error correction and CDR3 extraction were all carried out with Decombinator tools. Expanded TCRs were defined as those above a frequency of 2 per 1,000, corresponding to the top 1% of the tumor frequency distribution. Rényi diversity was computed with the R vegan package after subsampling each repertoire 100 times to 5,000 TCRs. CDR3 similarity networks were built from amino acid triplet string-kernel similarity, with CDR3s being connected when pairwise similarity was above 0.82. TCRdb handled the public reads itself, with Q25 trimming in fastp and clone calling in MiXCR, and kept productive beta chains. A single entry per CDR3 protein holds the most common genes and DNA from its merged rows. The V and J calls reflect TCRdb's pipeline rather than the authors' work. The sample profile shows approximately 12,000 distinct CDR3 sequences; 14% of them were found once. The ten largest clones add up to about 2.4% of the sample.

Relative to germline, V is missing 2 bases and J is missing 5 bases, with 7 bases of the junction outside any gene match. CDR1 and CDR2 are drawn from the germline V gene: MNHEY, SVGAGI. The CDR3 runs 16 amino acids, cysteine and phenylalanine included. Here the CDR3 DNA is all that survives: 48 bases in frame from base 1. On the study overall, not on this receptor specifically: Ubiquitous expanded tumor TCRs showed up in blood more often at tumor resection than at routine follow-up. Additional single-cell paired TCR alpha and beta sequencing was considered necessary to confirm, at a functional level, the hypothesis that regional TCRs recognize regional mutations.

Reading the label with the study, this specimen's time point is: sample taken at primary tumor resection. Without any cell sorting, TCR sequencing was performed on whole RNA extracted either from tumor and nontumor lung tissue or from cryopreserved PBMC samples. The donors were 70 or so patients from the lung TRACERx cohort who had early-stage, untreated non-small cell lung cancer. Only patients with enough RNA available from two or more tumor regions were chosen for TCR sequencing. This clonotype was obtained from a female donor with early-stage non-small cell lung cancer. The sequencing here drew on PBMCs, taken at surgery. Recombination joined TRBV6-5 with TRBJ2-5; 11 central bases correspond to TRBD1. The sequenced DNA is TGTGCCAGCAGTTACCTCGGGACAGGGGGGATGGAGACCCAGTACTTC. This encodes CASSYLGTGGMETQYF.